A single T cell receptor beta chain is shown here with its context. What it binds is unknown. The junction and the germline gene differ at one end; a read error may be behind it. A modified ARM-PCR protocol with three rounds of nested PCR amplified TCRbeta. TCRdb ran MiXCR on the multiplex PCR reads and lists one entry per CDR3 protein. The sample has roughly 150,000 distinct CDR3 sequences, roughly 70% seen once. The template was RNA from unsorted bulk tissue. The sample originates from a study of tumor and adjacent non-tumor tissue in lung cancer. Regarding the study as a whole: Normal lung showed higher cumulative top 100 clone frequency than tumor.

The germline V gene encodes CDR1 ENHRY and CDR2 SYGVKD. This CDR3 is 19 amino acids long. This TCR was recovered from a man aged 55 to 69 with small cell lung cancer. The genes are TRBV10-3 and TRBJ2-2; the D gene is possibly TRBD2 (7 bases). Material for sequencing was lung tumor tissue. This chain's CDR3 is CTISGTGTRPNANTGELFF. CDR3 DNA sequence: TGTACCATCAGCGGGACCGGGACAAGGCCGAACGCGAACACCGGGGAGCTGTTTTTT.